The source of this T cell receptor beta chain is a study of early T cells in non-severe SARS-CoV-2 infection. The study, taken as a whole, reports: VDJdb matching, biased toward anti-spike CD8 responses, missed private and CD4 specificities.

Trimming pared 6 bases from V and 8 bases from J, leaving 20 bases between. The CDR3 is made up of 14 amino acids. CDR1 is DFQATT, CDR2 SNEGSKA, per germline (reference sequence). Worth noting for this clonotype: What it recognizes is unknown.

Molecules of cDNA were individually given unique molecular identifiers that were attached to them. MiXCR, applied by TCRdb to the 5' RACE reads, yields one record per CDR3 protein. The table records tens of thousands of distinct CDR3 sequences, more than 13% of them present only once. The sample was whole blood. This receptor was obtained from an adult who was a healthcare worker with PCR-confirmed SARS-CoV-2 infection or an uninfected control (not recorded which). V gene TRBV20-1 combines with J gene TRBJ2-1; D remains ambiguous. The CDR3 reads CSAPDTSPLYEQFF. The CDR3 coding sequence is TGCAGTGCCCCAGACACAAGTCCCCTCTATGAGCAGTTCTTC.